This is a list of T cell receptor beta chains from one sample in a study of blood T cell repertoires in COVID-19. Assay used: immunoSEQ multiplex PCR; TCRdb lists only in-frame clones, some missing. Here the sample spans 170,000 or so clones, approximately 87% being singletons. Sample: peripheral blood. All receptors come from a woman between 65 and 79 years old with COVID-19, enrolled during active disease. The CDR3 runs from the conserved cysteine through the conserved F or W. D genes are given only for firm matches. Rows may omit the clone size; those that give it use once, few, many or a size class.

>15|NA|NA|TRBJ1-3|TRBV5-1
TGCGCCAGCAGTTCTACAGGGAAGACTGGAAACACCATATATTTT
CASSSTGKTGNTIYF
>15|TRBD1|once|TRBJ2-7|TRBV19
TGTGCCAGTAGTAAACCGGGACAGGGCACCTACGAGCAGTACTTC
CASSKPGQGTYEQYF
>15|TRBD1|NA|TRBJ2-5|TRBV6-6
TGTGCCAGCAGTTCCGGGACAGGGGAGGGCGAGACCCAGTACTTC
CASSSGTGEGETQYF
>15|TRBD2|NA|TRBJ2-3|TRBV7-3
TGTGCCAGCAGCCCCTCCGGGACTAGTGCAGATACGCAGTATTTT
CASSPSGTSADTQYF
>16|NA|NA|TRBJ1-5|TRBV6-6
TGTGCCAGCAGTTACTCTAGGCGGCAGGGTTATCAGCCCCAGCATTTT
CASSYSRRQGYQPQHF
>15|NA|NA|TRBJ1-2|TRBV3-1/TRBV3-2
TGTGCCAGCACCCCAGGACATTCTTCTAGCTATGGCTACACCTTC
CASTPGHSSSYGYTF
>16|NA|NA|TRBJ2-3|TRBV27
TGTGCCAGCAGTTTAAGGCGGAACCCCAGCACAGATACGCAGTATTTT
CASSLRRNPSTDTQYF
>14|TRBD1|once|TRBJ2-1|TRBV6-1
TGTGCCAGCAGTGACCCCACAGGGGCCCTCGAGCAGTTCTTC
CASSDPTGALEQFF
>17|TRBD1|NA|TRBJ2-6|TRBV10-1
TGCGCCAGCAGTGAACCCTACAGGGGGCATGGGGCCAACGTCCTGACTTTC
CASSEPYRGHGANVLTF
>13|NA|NA|TRBJ1-6|TRBV19
TGTGCCAGTAGTATTGGGGGCAATTCACCCCTCCACTTT
CASSIGGNSPLHF
>13|NA|NA|TRBJ1-1|TRBV5-4
TGTGCCAGCAGCCTACAGGTGGACACTGAAGCTTTCTTT
CASSLQVDTEAFF
>14|NA|once|TRBJ2-1|TRBV29-1
TGCAGCGCCGTGGACAGCCGAGGGTCCAATGAGCAGTTCTTC
CSAVDSRGSNEQFF
>13|TRBD1|NA|TRBJ2-5|TRBV19
TGTGCCAGTACGGGACAGGGTCGAGAGACCCAGTACTTC
CASTGQGRETQYF
>15|TRBD2|NA|TRBJ2-2|TRBV2
TGTGCCAGCAGTGACGATGCGGGAGGGGTCGGGGAGCTGTTTTTT
CASSDDAGGVGELFF
>13|NA|NA|TRBJ2-1|TRBV2
TGTGCCAGCAGCCCTGGACAGTACAATGAGCAGTTCTTC
CASSPGQYNEQFF
>17|NA|few|TRBJ1-1|TRBV4-2
TGTGCCAGCAGCCAACCATATATACAGGGACTGAACACTGAAGCTTTCTTT
CASSQPYIQGLNTEAFF
>16|TRBD2|NA|TRBJ2-7|TRBV3-1/TRBV3-2
TGTGCCAGCAGCCAGGGACTAGCGGAGGGCATCTACGAGCAGTACTTC
CASSQGLAEGIYEQYF
>13|TRBD1|NA|TRBJ1-2|TRBV2
TGTGCCAGCAGGATCGGGACAGGGTATGGCTACACCTTC
CASRIGTGYGYTF
>13|TRBD1|NA|TRBJ1-2|TRBV30
TGTGCCTGGGCAAAGGACAGGGTTAAGGGCTACACCTTC
CAWAKDRVKGYTF
>14|TRBD1|NA|TRBJ1-2|TRBV4-3
TGCGCCAGCAGCCAGACACTAGGGGGCGCAGGCTACACCTTC
CASSQTLGGAGYTF
>15|NA|NA|TRBJ2-1|TRBV13
TGTGCCAGCAGCCCCCGGAGCGGGCCCTACAATGAGCAGTTCTTC
CASSPRSGPYNEQFF
>14|TRBD2|NA|TRBJ2-1|TRBV6-5
TGTGCCACCTCGGGACTAGCGGGAGTCAATGAGCAGTTCTTC
CATSGLAGVNEQFF